This T cell receptor beta chain was sequenced for a study of OX40 agonist ivuxolimab in advanced cancers. Study at large: Three patients, one with hepatocellular carcinoma and two with cutaneous melanoma, responded partially.

The CDR3 loop spans 13 amino acids. The germline V and J ends were trimmed by 3 bases and 6 bases, with 8 bases remaining between them. CDR1 is KGHSH and CDR2 is LQKENI in the germline V gene. Concerning this clone: Its antigen remains unknown.

Study-wide points: Nonresponders included some who also had low normalized T-cell clonal expansion.

Repertoires were generated with immunoSEQ multiplex PCR, while TCRdb's copy carries only in-frame clones and drops some. This sample has around 70,000 clones, with roughly 82% found just once. Any history of autoimmune disease or systemic immunosuppression disqualified patients. V is TRBV18 and J is TRBJ1-4; D remains ambiguous. The starting material was CD4+ or CD8+ T cells sorted from blood, obtained in a trial of the OX40 agonist ivuxolimab. The origin of this receptor is an adult with an advanced solid tumor such as melanoma, head and neck, liver or kidney cancer. CDR3 amino acids: CASSPDGDEKLFF. Written as DNA, the CDR3 is TGTGCCAGCTCACCGGACGGGGATGAAAAACTGTTTTTT.